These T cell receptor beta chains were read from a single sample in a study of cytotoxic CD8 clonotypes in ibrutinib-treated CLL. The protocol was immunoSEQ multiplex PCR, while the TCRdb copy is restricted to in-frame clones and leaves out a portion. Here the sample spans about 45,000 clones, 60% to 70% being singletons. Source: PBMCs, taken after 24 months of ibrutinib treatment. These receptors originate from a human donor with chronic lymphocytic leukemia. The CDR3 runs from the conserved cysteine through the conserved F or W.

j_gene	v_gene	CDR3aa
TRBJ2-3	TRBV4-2	CASSPDLGGRGQDTQYF
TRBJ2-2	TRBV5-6	CASSRDSLQTGELFF
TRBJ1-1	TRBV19	CASSRGVGRGNPGGTEAFF
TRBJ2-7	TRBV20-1	CSAREKYEQYF
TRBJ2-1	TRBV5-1	CASSPGPSSYNEQFF
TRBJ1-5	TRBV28	CASSQLLGNQPQHF
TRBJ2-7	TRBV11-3	CASSLGQGGTYEQYF
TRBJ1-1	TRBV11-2	CASSLVPGGWTEAFF
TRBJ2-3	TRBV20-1	CSARAGDTQYF
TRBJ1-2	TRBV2	CASQTKVPRANYGYTF
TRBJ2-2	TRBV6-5	CASSYSYNTGELFF
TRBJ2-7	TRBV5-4	CASSLGGLGSYEQYF
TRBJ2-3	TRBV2	CASRARSLGEDTQYF
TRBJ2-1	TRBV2	CASSRTSGSSYNEQFF
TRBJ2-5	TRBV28	CASSIDRGRGTQYF
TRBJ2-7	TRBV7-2	CASSLASRADEQYF
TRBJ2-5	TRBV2	CASSEDRGRPETQYF
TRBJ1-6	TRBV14	CASSQDPVRGSPLHF
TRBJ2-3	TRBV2	CASSESSGGAFATDTQYF
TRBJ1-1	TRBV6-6	CASYGQGRAFF